A selection of T cell receptor beta chains follows, all from one sample in a study of Ad26.COV2.S vaccination and SARS-CoV-2 variants. Sequenced by immunoSEQ multiplex PCR; TCRdb stores in-frame clones only, minus some. This table holds roughly 460,000 clones, about 89% found once. The material sequenced was peripheral blood, taken in a trial of Ad26.COV2.S vaccine versus placebo. The origin of the receptors is a person aged 18 to 59 who received the Ad26.COV2.S COVID-19 vaccine or a placebo. Both conserved end residues are part of each CDR3. The D gene is left open where the match is weak. Rows give clone size only sometimes, using once, few, many, or a class for an expanded clone.

TRBJ2-3	NA	TRBV30	TRBD2	TGTGCCTGGAGAGATTTCGGGGGGGGGAAAGATACGCAGTATTTT	CAWRDFGGGKDTQYF
TRBJ2-7	NA	TRBV18	TRBD2	TGTGCCAGCTCACCACTACTAGCGGTCGTGGACGAGCAGTACTTC	CASSPLLAVVDEQYF
TRBJ2-3	NA	TRBV9	TRBD2	TGTGCCAGCAGCGCCAGTAGCGGGGCTTACACAGATACGCAGTATTTT	CASSASSGAYTDTQYF
TRBJ2-3	NA	TRBV6-5	NA	TGTGCCAGCACCCGGGGGTCAGGGTCAGATACGCAGTATTTT	CASTRGSGSDTQYF
TRBJ2-1	NA	TRBV7-2	TRBD2	TGTGCCAGCAGCCTTCGACTAGCGGGGGGGCCCGGTGAGCAGTTCTTC	CASSLRLAGGPGEQFF
TRBJ2-5	NA	TRBV12-5	TRBD2	TGTGCTAGTGGTCCCGGGACTAGCGGGAGGGACTTACAAGAGACCCAGTACTTC	CASGPGTSGRDLQETQYF
TRBJ2-7	NA	TRBV28	TRBD1	TGTGCCAGCAATAGGCCCGGGACAGGGTATGGGAGGGGGTACTTC	CASNRPGTGYGRGYF
TRBJ1-5	NA	TRBV28	NA	TGTGCCATAAGAGCGGGACCGACGTATCTGCCCCAGCATTTT	CAIRAGPTYLPQHF
TRBJ2-7	once	TRBV6-5	NA	TGTGCCAGCAGTTACTTTTCTCCCTCGTACGAGCAGTACTTC	CASSYFSPSYEQYF
TRBJ1-2	NA	TRBV28	NA	TGTGCCAGCAGTTTCCTTCCCATGCCGAACTATGGCTACACCTTC	CASSFLPMPNYGYTF
TRBJ1-5	NA	TRBV30	NA	TGTGCCTGGAGTCACCAGGGGCTTGGACAGCCCCAGCATTTT	CAWSHQGLGQPQHF
TRBJ1-2	NA	TRBV6-5	NA	TGTGCCAGCAGTTACTGGACAGCGACTAACTATGGCTACACCTTC	CASSYWTATNYGYTF
TRBJ1-1	NA	TRBV6-2/TRBV6-3	TRBD1	TGTGCCAGCAGCTGGGACAGGCGGGAGGGCCACACTGAAGCTTTCTTT	CASSWDRREGHTEAFF
TRBJ2-7	NA	TRBV6-6	NA	TGTGCCAGCAGTTACCATGAGGGGCCTTACGAGCAGTACTTC	CASSYHEGPYEQYF
TRBJ1-4	once	TRBV18	TRBD1	TGTGCCAGCTCCCAAACCGACAGGGTTCGTAATGAAAAACTGTTTTTT	CASSQTDRVRNEKLFF
TRBJ2-7	NA	TRBV29-1	NA	TGCAGCGTTCCGGGCCGGGGATACGAGCAGTACTTC	CSVPGRGYEQYF
TRBJ2-3	NA	TRBV27	NA	TGTGCCAGCAGGACCCACACAGGACCCAGGAATACGCAGTATTTT	CASRTHTGPRNTQYF
TRBJ1-5	NA	TRBV2	NA	TGTGCCAGCAAGGGGAGCAACAATCAGCCCCAGCATTTT	CASKGSNNQPQHF
TRBJ1-2	NA	TRBV6-1	NA	TGTGCCAGCAGTGAAGGCAGGACAGCTACTAACTATGGCTACACCTTC	CASSEGRTATNYGYTF
TRBJ1-1	NA	TRBV7-9	NA	TGTGCCAGCAGCTTAAGATTGGGGGGAGACACTGAAGCTTTCTTT	CASSLRLGGDTEAFF
TRBJ2-7	NA	TRBV11-3	NA	TGTGCCAGCAGCTCCCCCGATAGCTACGAGCAGTACTTC	CASSSPDSYEQYF
TRBJ1-5	NA	TRBV5-6	NA	TGTGCCAGCAGCCAGGGGTGGGGGCACAATCAGCCCCAGCATTTT	CASSQGWGHNQPQHF
TRBJ1-1	NA	TRBV6-5	NA	TGTGCCAGCATGAGAGGGCAGGGCGGTGAAGCTTTCTTT	CASMRGQGGEAFF
TRBJ2-7	NA	TRBV5-1	TRBD2	TGCGCCAGCAGCCCAGGGAGGGACGAGCAGTACTTC	CASSPGRDEQYF
TRBJ2-4	NA	TRBV25-1	NA	TGTGCCAGCAGTGAATCAGGGACAAGTGTAGCCAAAAACATTCAGTACTTC	CASSESGTSVAKNIQYF
TRBJ2-7	NA	TRBV29-1	TRBD2	TGCAGCGGGGGGACTAGCTACGAGCAGTACTTC	CSGGTSYEQYF
TRBJ2-3	NA	TRBV27	TRBD1	TGTGCCAGCAGTCTTCGGACAGGGGGTCTTGCCCTAGATACGCAGTATTTT	CASSLRTGGLALDTQYF
TRBJ2-7	NA	TRBV11-2	NA	TGTGCCAGCAGCTTCTTCGGGGCGCAAAACTACGAGCAGTACTTC	CASSFFGAQNYEQYF
TRBJ2-1	once	TRBV18	TRBD1	TGTGCCAGCTCACCCCCCGGGACAGCTTACAATGAGCAGTTCTTC	CASSPPGTAYNEQFF